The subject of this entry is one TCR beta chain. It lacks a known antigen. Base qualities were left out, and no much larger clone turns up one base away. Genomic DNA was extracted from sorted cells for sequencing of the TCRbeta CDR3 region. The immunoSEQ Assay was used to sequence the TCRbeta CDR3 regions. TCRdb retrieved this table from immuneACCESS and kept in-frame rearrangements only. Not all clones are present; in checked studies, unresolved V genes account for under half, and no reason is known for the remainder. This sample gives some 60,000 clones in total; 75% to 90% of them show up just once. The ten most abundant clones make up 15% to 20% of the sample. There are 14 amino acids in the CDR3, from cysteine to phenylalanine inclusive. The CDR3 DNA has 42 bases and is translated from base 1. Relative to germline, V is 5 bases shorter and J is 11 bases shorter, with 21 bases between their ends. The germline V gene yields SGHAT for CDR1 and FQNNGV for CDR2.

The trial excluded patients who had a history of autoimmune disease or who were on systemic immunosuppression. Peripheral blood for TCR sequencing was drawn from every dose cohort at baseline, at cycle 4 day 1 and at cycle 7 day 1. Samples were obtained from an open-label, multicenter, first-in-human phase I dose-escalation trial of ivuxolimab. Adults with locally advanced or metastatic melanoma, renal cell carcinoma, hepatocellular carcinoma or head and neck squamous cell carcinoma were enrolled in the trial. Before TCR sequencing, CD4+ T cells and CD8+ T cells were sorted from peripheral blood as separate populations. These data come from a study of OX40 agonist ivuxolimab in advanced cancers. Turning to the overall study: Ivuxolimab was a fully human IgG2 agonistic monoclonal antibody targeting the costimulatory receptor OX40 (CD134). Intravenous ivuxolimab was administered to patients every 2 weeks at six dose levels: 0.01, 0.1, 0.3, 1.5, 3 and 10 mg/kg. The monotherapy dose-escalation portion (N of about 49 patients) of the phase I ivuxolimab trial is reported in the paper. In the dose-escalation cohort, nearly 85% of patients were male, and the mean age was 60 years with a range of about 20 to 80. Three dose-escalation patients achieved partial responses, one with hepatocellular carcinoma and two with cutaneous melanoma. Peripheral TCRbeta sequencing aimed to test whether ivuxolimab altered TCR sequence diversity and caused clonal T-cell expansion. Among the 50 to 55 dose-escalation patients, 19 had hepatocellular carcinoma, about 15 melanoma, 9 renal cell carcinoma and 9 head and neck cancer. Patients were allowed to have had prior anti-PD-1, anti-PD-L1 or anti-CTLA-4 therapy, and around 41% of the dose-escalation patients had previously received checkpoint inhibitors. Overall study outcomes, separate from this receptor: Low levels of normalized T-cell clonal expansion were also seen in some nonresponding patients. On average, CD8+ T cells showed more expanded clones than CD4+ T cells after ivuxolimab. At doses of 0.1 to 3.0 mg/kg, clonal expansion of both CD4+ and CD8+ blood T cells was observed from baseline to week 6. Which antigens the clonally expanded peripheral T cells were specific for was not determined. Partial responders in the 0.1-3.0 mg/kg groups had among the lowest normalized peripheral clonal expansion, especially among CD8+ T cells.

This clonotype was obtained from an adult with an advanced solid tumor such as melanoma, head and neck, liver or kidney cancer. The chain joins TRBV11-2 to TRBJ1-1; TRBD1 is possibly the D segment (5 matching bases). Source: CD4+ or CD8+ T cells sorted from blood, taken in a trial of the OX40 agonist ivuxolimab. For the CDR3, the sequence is CASSPLGPGRKAFF. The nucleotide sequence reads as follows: TGTGCCAGCAGCCCCCTGGGGCCGGGGCGCAAGGCTTTCTTT.